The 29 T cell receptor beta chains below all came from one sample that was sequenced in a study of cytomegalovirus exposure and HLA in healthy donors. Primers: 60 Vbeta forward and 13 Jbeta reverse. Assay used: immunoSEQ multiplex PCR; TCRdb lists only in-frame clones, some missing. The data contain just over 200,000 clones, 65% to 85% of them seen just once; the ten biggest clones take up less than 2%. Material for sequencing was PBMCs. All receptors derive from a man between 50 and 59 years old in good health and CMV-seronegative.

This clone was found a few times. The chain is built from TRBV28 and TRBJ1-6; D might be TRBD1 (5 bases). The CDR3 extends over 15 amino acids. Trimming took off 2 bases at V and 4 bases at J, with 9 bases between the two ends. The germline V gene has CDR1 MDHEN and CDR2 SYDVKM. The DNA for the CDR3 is TGTGCCAGCAGTTTAAGTCGACAGTATAATTCACCCCTCCACTTT. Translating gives CASSLSRQYNSPLHF.

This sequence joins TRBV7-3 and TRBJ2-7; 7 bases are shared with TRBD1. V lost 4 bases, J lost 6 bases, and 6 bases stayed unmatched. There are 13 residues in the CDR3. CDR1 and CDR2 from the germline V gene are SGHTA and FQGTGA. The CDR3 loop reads CASSSKGAGEQYF. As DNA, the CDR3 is TGTGCCAGCAGCTCTAAGGGGGCGGGCGAGCAGTACTTC.

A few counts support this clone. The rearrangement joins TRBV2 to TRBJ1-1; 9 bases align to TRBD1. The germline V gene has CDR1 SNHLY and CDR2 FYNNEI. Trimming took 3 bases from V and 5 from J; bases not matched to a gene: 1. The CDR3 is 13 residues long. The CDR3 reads CASSEDRGTEAFF. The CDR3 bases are TGTGCCAGCAGTGAGGACAGGGGAACTGAAGCTTTCTTT. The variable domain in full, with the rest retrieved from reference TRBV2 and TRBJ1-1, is EPEVTQTPSHQVTQMGQEVILRCVPISNHLYFYWYRQILGQKVEFLVSFYNNEISEKSEIFDDQFSVERPDGSNFTLKIRSTKLEDSAMYFCASSEDRGTEAFFGQGTRLTVV.

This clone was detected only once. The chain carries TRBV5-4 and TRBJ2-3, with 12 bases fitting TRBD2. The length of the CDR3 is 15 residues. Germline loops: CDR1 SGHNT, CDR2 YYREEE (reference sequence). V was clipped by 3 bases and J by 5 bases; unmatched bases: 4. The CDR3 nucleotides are TGTGCCAGCAGCTCGGGGACTAGCGGGCAAGATACGCAGTATTTT. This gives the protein CASSSGTSGQDTQYF.

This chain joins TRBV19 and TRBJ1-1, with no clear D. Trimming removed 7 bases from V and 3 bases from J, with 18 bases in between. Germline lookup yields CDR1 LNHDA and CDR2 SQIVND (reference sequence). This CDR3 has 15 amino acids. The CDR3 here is CASITVVGGDTEAFF. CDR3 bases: TGTGCCAGTATCACTGTTGTCGGCGGGGACACTGAAGCTTTCTTT. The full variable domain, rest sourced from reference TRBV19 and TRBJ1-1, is DGGITQSPKYLFRKEGQNVTLSCEQNLNHDAMYWYRQDPGQGLRLIYYSQIVNDFQKGDIAEGYSVSREKKESFPLTVTSAQKNPTAFYLCASITVVGGDTEAFFGQGTRLTVV.

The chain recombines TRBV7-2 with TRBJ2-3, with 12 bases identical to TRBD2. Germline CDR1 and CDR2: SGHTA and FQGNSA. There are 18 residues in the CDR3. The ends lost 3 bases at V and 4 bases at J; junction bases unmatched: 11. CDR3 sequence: CASSFRQLAGGRPDTQYF. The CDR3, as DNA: TGTGCCAGCAGCTTCCGTCAGCTAGCGGGAGGGCGGCCAGATACGCAGTATTTT.

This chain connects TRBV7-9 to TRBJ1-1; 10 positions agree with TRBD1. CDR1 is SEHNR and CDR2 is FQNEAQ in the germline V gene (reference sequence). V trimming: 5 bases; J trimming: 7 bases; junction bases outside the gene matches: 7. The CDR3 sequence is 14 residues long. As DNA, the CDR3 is TGTGCCAGCAGCGCACACGGACAGGGGGGTGAAGCTTTCTTT. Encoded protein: CASSAHGQGGEAFF.

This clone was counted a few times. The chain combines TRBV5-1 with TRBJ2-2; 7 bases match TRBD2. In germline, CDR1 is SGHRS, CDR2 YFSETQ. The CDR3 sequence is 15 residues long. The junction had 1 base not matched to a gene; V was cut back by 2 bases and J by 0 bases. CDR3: CASSLLATNTGELFF. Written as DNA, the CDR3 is TGCGCCAGCAGCTTACTAGCGACGAACACCGGGGAGCTGTTTTTT.

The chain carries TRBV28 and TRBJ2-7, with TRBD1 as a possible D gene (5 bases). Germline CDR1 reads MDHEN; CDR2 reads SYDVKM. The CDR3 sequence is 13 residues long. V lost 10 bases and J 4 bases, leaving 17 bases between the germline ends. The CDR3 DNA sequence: TGTGCCATCCAAAGGGGCGCCTTATACGAGCAGTACTTC. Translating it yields CAIQRGALYEQYF.

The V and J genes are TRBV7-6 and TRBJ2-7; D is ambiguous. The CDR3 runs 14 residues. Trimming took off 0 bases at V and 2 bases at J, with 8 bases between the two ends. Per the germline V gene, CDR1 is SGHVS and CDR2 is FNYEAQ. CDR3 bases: TGTGCCAGCAGCTTAGCGCAACAGACCTACGAGCAGTACTTC. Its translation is CASSLAQQTYEQYF.

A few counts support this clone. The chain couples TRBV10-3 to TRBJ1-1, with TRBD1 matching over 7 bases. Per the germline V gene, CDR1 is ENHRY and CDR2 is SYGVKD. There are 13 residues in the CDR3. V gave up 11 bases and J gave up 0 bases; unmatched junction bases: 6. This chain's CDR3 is CASAGTVNTEAFF. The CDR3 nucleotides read TGTGCCTCGGCCGGGACAGTGAACACTGAAGCTTTCTTT.

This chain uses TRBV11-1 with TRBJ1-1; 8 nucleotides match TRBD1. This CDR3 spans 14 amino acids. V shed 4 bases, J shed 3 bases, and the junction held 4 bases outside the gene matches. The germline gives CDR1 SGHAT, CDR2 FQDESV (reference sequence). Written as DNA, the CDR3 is TGTGCCAGCAGCTCCAGGGGGCGGGACACTGAAGCTTTCTTT. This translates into CASSSRGRDTEAFF.

CDR3 sequence (DNA): TGTGCCAGCAGCATACAGGGGAGCGGGACCCAGTACTTC. Translating it yields CASSIQGSGTQYF. This sequence joins TRBV11-1 and TRBJ2-5; 7 bases fit TRBD1. CDR1 and CDR2 from the germline V gene are SGHAT and FQDESV (reference sequence). V lost 5 bases and J lost 7; bases outside the gene matches: 7. This CDR3 contains 13 residues.

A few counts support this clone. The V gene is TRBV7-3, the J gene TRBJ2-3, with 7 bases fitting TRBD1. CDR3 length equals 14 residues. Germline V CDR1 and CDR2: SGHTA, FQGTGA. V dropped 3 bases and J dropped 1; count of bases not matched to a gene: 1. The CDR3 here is CASSFTGGTDTQYF. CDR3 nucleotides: TGTGCCAGCAGCTTTACAGGGGGCACAGATACGCAGTATTTT. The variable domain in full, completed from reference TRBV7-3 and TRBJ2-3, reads GAGVSQTPSNKVTEKGKYVELRCDPISGHTALYWYRQSLGQGPEFLIYFQGTGAADDSGLPNDRFFAVRPEGSVSTLKIQRTERGDSAVYLCASSFTGGTDTQYFGPGTRLTVL.

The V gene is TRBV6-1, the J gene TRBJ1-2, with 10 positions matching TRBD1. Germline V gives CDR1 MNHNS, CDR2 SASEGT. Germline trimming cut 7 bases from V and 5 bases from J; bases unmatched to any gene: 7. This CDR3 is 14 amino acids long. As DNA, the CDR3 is TGTGCCAGCACTAGGGACAGGGGCACATATGGCTACACCTTC. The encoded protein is CASTRDRGTYGYTF.

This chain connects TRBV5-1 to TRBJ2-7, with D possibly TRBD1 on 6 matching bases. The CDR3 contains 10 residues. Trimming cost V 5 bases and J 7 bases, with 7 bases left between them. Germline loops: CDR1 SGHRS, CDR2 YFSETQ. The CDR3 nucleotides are TGCGCCAGCAGACAGGGAGAGCAGTACTTC. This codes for CASRQGEQYF. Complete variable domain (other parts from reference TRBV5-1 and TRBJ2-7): KAGVTQTPRYLIKTRGQQVTLSCSPISGHRSVSWYQQTPGQGLQFLFEYFSETQRNKGNFPGRFSGRQFSNSRSEMNVSTLELGDSALYLCASRQGEQYFGPGTRLTVT.

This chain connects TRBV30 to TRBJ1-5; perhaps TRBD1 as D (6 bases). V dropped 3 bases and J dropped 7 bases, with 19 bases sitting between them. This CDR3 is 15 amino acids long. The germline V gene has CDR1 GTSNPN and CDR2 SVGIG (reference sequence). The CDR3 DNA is TGTGCCTGGAGCCCCCGGGGCAGGGGCGACCAGCCCCAGCATTTT. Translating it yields CAWSPRGRGDQPQHF.

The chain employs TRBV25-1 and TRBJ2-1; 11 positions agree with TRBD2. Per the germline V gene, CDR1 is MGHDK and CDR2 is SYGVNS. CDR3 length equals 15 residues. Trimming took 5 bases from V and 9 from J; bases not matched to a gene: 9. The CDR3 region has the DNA TGTGCCAGCAGTAATAGCGGGAGGGCCCTCGGTGAGCAGTTCTTC. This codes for CASSNSGRALGEQFF.

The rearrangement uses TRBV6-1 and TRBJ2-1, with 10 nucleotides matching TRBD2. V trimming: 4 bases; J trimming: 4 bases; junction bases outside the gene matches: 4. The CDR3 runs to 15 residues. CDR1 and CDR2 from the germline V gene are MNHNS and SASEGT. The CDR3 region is CASSGRLAGYNEQFF. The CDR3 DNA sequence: TGTGCCAGCAGTGGACGACTAGCGGGTTACAATGAGCAGTTCTTC.

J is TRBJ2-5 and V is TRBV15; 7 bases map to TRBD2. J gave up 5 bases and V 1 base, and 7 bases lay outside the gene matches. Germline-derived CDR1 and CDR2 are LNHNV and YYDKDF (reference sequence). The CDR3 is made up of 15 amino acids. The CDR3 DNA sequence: TGTGCCACCAGCAGAGTGCCGGGAGGAGGGGAGACCCAGTACTTC. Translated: CATSRVPGGGETQYF.

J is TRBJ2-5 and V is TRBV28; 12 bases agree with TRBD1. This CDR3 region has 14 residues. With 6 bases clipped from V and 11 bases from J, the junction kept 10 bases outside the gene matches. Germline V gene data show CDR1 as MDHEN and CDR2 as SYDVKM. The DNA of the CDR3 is TGTGCCAGCAGGGGGACAGGGGGCGCGGGGGAGCAGTACTTC. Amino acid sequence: CASRGTGGAGEQYF. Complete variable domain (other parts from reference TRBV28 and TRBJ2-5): DVKVTQSSRYLVKRTGEKVFLECVQDMDHENMFWYRQDPGLGLRLIYFSYDVKMKEKGDIPEGYSVSREKKERFSLILESASTNQTSMYLCASRGTGGAGEQYFGPGTRLLVL.

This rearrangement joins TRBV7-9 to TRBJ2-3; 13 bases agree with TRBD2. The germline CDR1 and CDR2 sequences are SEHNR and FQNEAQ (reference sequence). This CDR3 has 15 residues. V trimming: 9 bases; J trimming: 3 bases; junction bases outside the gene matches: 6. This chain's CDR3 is CASRLAGGLTDTQYF. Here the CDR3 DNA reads TGTGCCAGTAGACTAGCGGGAGGCCTGACAGATACGCAGTATTTT.

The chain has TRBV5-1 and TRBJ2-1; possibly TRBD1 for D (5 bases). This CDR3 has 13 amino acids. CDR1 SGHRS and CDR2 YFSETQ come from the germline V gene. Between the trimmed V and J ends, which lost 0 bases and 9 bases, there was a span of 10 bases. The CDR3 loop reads CASSLEGVSEQFF. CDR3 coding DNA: TGCGCCAGCAGCTTGGAAGGGGTTAGTGAGCAGTTCTTC.

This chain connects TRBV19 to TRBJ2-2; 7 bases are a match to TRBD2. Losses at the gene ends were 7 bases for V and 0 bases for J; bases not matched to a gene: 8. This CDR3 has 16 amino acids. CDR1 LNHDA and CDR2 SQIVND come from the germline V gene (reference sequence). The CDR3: CASTKRAGANTGELFF. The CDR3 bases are TGTGCCAGTACTAAAAGGGCGGGAGCGAACACCGGGGAGCTGTTTTTT. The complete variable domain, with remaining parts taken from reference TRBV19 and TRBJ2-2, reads DGGITQSPKYLFRKEGQNVTLSCEQNLNHDAMYWYRQDPGQGLRLIYYSQIVNDFQKGDIAEGYSVSREKKESFPLTVTSAQKNPTAFYLCASTKRAGANTGELFFGEGSRLTVL.

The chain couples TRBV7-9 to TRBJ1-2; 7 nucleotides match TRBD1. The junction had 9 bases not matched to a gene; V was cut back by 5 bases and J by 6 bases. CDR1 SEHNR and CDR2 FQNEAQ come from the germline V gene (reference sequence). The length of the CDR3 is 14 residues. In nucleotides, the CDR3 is TGTGCCAGCAGCCCACAGAAGGGGGCCCATGGCTACACCTTC. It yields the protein CASSPQKGAHGYTF.

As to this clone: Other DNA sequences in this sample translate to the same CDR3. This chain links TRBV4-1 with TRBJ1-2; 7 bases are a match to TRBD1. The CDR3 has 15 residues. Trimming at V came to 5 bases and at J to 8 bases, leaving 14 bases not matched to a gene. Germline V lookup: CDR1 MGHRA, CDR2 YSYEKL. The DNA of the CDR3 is TGCGCCAGCAGCGCTACAGGGGCCCAAGGGGGGGGCTACACCTTC. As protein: CASSATGAQGGGYTF.

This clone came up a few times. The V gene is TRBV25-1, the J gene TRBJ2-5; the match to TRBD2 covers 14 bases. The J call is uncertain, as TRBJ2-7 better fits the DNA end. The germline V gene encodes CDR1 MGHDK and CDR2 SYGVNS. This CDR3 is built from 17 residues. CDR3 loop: CASSDPGLAGVLSEQYF. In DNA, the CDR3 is TGTGCCAGCAGTGATCCGGGACTAGCGGGAGTGTTGTCCGAGCAGTACTTC.

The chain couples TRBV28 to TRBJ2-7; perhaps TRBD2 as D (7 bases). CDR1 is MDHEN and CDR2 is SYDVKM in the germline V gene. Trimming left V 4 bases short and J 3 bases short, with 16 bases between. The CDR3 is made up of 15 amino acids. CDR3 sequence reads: CASSYPRGANYEQYF. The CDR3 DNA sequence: TGTGCCAGCAGTTATCCTCGGGGGGCTAACTACGAGCAGTACTTC.

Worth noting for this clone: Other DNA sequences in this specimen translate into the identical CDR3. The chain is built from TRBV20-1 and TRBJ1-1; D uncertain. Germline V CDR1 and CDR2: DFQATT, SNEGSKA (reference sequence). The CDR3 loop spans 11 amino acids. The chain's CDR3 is CSARGGTEAFF. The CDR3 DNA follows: TGCAGCGCCCGGGGTGGCACTGAAGCTTTCTTT.